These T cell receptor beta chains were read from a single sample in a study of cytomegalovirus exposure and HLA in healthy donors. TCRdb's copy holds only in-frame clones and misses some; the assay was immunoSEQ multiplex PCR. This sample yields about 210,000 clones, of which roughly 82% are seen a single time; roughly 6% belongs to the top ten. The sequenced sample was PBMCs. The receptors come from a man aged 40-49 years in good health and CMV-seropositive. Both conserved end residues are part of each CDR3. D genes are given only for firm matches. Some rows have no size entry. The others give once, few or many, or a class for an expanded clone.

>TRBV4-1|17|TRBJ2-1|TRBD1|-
CASSQATQGQGVDEQFF
TGCGCCAGCAGCCAAGCCACACAGGGACAGGGGGTGGATGAGCAGTTCTTC
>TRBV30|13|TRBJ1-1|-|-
CAWSADMNTEAFF
TGTGCCTGGAGTGCAGACATGAACACTGAAGCTTTCTTT
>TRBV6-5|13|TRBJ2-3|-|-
CASSLGSADTQYF
TGTGCCAGCAGCTTGGGCTCTGCAGATACGCAGTATTTT
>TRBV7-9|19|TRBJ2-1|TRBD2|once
CASSSGTSGKFGSYNEQFF
TGTGCCAGCAGCTCGGGGACTAGCGGGAAATTTGGCTCCTACAATGAGCAGTTCTTC
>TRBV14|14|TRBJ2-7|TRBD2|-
CASSILAGDREQYF
TGTGCCAGCAGCATCCTAGCGGGAGATAGGGAGCAGTACTTC
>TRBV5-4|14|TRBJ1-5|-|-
CASSLSGSLQPQHF
TGTGCCAGCAGCTTGTCCGGGTCCCTTCAGCCCCAGCATTTT
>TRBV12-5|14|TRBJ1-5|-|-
CASGLVGRGQPQHF
TGTGCTAGTGGTTTGGTAGGAAGGGGACAGCCCCAGCATTTT
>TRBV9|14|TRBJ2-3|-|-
CASSLRGLADTQYF
TGTGCCAGCAGCTTACGCGGGTTGGCAGATACGCAGTATTTT
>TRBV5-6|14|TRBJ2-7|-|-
CASFQGGSYVGQYF
TGTGCCAGCTTCCAGGGGGGTAGCTACGTCGGGCAGTACTTC
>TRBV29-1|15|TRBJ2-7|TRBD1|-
CSVVEGTGGADEQYF
TGCAGCGTTGTGGAGGGTACAGGGGGCGCGGACGAGCAGTACTTC
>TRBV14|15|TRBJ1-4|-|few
CASSQDNTVNEKLFF
TGTGCCAGCAGCCAAGATAACACAGTTAATGAAAAACTGTTTTTT
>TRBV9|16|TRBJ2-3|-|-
CASSGGLAQATDTQYF
TGTGCCAGCAGCGGGGGTCTAGCGCAAGCCACAGATACGCAGTATTTT
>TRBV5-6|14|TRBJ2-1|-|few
CASSLQRAYNEQFF
TGTGCCAGCAGCTTGCAGCGGGCCTACAATGAGCAGTTCTTC
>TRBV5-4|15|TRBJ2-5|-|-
CASSYQQTSRETQYF
TGTGCCAGCAGCTACCAACAGACTAGTAGAGAGACCCAGTACTTC
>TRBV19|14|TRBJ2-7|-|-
CASSPTTPSYEQYF
TGTGCCAGTAGTCCGACAACCCCTAGCTACGAGCAGTACTTC
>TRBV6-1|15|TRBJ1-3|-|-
CASSERYRAGNTIYF
TGTGCCAGCAGTGAACGGTACAGGGCTGGAAACACCATATATTTT
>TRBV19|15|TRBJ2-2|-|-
CASSKRQRDTGELFF
TGTGCCAGTAGTAAAAGGCAGAGGGACACCGGGGAGCTGTTTTTT
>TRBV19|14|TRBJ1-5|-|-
CASSIAHSNQPQHF
TGTGCCAGTAGTATAGCCCATAGCAATCAGCCCCAGCATTTT
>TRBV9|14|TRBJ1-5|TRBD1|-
CASSADRVGQPQHF
TGTGCCAGCAGCGCGGACAGGGTCGGCCAGCCCCAGCATTTT
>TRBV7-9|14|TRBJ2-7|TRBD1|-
CASSPGTAPTKQYF
TGTGCCAGCAGCCCAGGGACAGCTCCTACGAAGCAGTACTTC
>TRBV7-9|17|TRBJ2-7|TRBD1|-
CASSSNRGHWASYEQYF
TGTGCCAGCAGCTCAAACAGGGGGCACTGGGCTTCCTACGAGCAGTACTTC
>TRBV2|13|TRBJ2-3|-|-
CASSEEVTDTQYF
TGTGCCAGCAGTGAGGAGGTCACAGATACGCAGTATTTT
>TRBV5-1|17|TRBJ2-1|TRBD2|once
CASSLGGGTSGSNEQFF
TGCGCCAGCAGCTTGGGAGGGGGGACTAGCGGGAGCAATGAGCAGTTCTTC
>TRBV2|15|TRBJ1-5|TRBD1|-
CASSSTGARNQPQHF
TGTGCCAGCAGTTCAACAGGGGCGCGCAATCAGCCCCAGCATTTT
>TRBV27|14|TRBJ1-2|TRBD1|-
CASSWTGGGYGYTF
TGTGCCAGCAGCTGGACAGGGGGCGGCTATGGCTACACCTTC
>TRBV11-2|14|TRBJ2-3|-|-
CASSLASGTDTQYF
TGTGCCAGCAGCTTAGCTAGCGGCACAGATACGCAGTATTTT
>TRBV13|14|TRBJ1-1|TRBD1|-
CAGNTGTVNTEAFF
TGTGCCGGCAATACCGGGACAGTGAACACTGAAGCTTTCTTT
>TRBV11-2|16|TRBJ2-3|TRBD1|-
CASSSTGPGDTDTQYF
TGTGCCAGCAGCTCGACAGGGCCAGGGGACACAGATACGCAGTATTTT
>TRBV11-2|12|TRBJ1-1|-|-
CASTKEGTEAFF
TGTGCCAGCACAAAAGAGGGCACTGAAGCTTTCTTT
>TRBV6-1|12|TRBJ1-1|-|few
CASKPMNTEAFF
TGTGCCAGCAAGCCAATGAACACTGAAGCTTTCTTT